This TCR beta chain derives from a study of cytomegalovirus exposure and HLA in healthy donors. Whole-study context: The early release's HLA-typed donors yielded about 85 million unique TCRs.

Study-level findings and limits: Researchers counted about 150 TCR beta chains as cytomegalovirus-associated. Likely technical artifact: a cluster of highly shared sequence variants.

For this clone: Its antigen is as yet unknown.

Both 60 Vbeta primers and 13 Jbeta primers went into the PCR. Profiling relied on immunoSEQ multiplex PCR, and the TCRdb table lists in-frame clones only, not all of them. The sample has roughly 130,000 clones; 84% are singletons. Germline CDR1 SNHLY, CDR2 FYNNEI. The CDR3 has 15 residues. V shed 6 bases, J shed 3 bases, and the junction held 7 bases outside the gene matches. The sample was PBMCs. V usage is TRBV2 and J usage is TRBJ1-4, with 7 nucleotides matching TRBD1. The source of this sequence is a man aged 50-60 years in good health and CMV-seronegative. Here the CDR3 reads CASSQSGTANEKLFF. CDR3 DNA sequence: TGTGCCAGCAGCCAATCCGGGACAGCTAATGAAAAACTGTTTTTT.